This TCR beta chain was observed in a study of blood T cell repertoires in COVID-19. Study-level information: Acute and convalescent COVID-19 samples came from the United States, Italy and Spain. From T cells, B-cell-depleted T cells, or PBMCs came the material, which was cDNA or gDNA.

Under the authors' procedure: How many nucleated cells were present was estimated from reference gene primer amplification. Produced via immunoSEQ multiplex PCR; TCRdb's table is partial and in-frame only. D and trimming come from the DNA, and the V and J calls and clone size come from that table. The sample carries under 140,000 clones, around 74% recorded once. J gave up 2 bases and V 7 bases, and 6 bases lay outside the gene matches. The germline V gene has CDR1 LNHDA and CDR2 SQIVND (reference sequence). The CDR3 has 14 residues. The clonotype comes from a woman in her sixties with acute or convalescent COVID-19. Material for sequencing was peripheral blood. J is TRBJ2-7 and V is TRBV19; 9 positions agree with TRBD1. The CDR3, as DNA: TGTGCCAGTACCCCGGGACAGGGCACCTACGAGCAGTACTTC. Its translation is CASTPGQGTYEQYF.